The T cell receptor beta chain described here comes from a study of cytomegalovirus exposure and HLA in healthy donors. The CDR3 contains 14 residues. Germline V gene sequence: CDR1 SGHRS, CDR2 YFSETQ. Trimming removed 4 bases from V and 5 bases from J; junction bases left unmatched: 3. 60 Vbeta and 13 Jbeta primers were used in PCR. In the original analysis: Tens of millions of unique TCR beta chains, roughly 10 million shared, were counted in a later analysis. The table came from immunoSEQ multiplex PCR; TCRdb's copy has only in-frame clones and leaves some out. That table gives V, J and clone size, and the DNA gave D and trimming. The sample records some 150,000 clones, around 65% being singletons. The donors, nominally healthy at sampling, likely had unrecorded immune exposures.

The TCR sequence derives from a woman aged 25 to 39 in good health and CMV-seropositive. The sample consisted of PBMCs. This chain connects TRBV5-1 to TRBJ2-5; 12 bases are a match to TRBD2. Here the CDR3 DNA reads TGCGCCAGCAGCACTAGCGGGGGGTTGGAGACCCAGTACTTC. Amino acid sequence: CASSTSGGLETQYF. The full variable domain, its missing parts supplied by reference TRBV5-1 and TRBJ2-5, is KAGVTQTPRYLIKTRGQQVTLSCSPISGHRSVSWYQQTPGQGLQFLFEYFSETQRNKGNFPGRFSGRQFSNSRSEMNVSTLELGDSALYLCASSTSGGLETQYFGPGTRLLVL.